A single sample gave rise to the 21 T cell receptor beta chains below, sequenced in a study of cytomegalovirus exposure and HLA in healthy donors. It was with 60 Vbeta and 13 Jbeta primers that the PCR ran. The table came from immunoSEQ multiplex PCR; TCRdb's copy has only in-frame clones and leaves some out. The table has a few hundred thousand clones, roughly 70% seen once. Sequencing was carried out using PBMCs. These receptor sequences come from a woman between 25 and 40 years old in good health and CMV-seronegative.

The rearrangement links TRBV29-1 to TRBJ2-7; 13 bases are a match to TRBD2. With 5 bases clipped from V and 5 bases from J, the junction kept 6 bases outside the gene matches. Germline V gene sequence: CDR1 SQVTM, CDR2 ANQGSEA. The CDR3 spans 14 residues. The CDR3 coding sequence is TGCAGCGTTAGGGGGACTAGCGGGAACCACGAGCAGTACTTC. Protein: CSVRGTSGNHEQYF.

This clone was seen a handful of times. V gene TRBV7-8 combines with J gene TRBJ2-5; 10 positions match TRBD2. Germline values: CDR1 SGHVS, CDR2 FQNEAQ. CDR3 length equals 19 residues. Trimming took 7 bases from V and 5 from J; bases not matched to a gene: 22. CDR3 residues: CASILFVPGSSGGPETQYF. CDR3 in DNA: TGTGCCAGCATCCTCTTTGTCCCCGGATCTAGCGGGGGTCCCGAGACCCAGTACTTC.

This clone has just a few counts. The V gene is TRBV6-5, the J gene TRBJ2-1; D perhaps matches TRBD2 (6 bases). The CDR3 runs 14 residues. CDR1 and CDR2 from the germline V gene are MNHEY and SVGAGI. Trimming stripped 2 bases from V and 6 bases from J, with 11 bases between. The CDR3 protein is CASSYGSSVNEQFF. CDR3 bases: TGTGCCAGCAGTTACGGGTCTAGCGTCAATGAGCAGTTCTTC.

This clone was seen just once. This chain joins TRBV19 and TRBJ2-5; 7 bases agree with TRBD1. V dropped 8 bases and J dropped 2; count of bases not matched to a gene: 5. The germline V gene encodes CDR1 LNHDA and CDR2 SQIVND (reference sequence). The CDR3 has 13 amino acids. The CDR3 bases are TGTGCCAGTTCGCAGGGGGTTCAAGAGACCCAGTACTTC. Encoded protein: CASSQGVQETQYF.

This clone was counted a few times. The chain couples TRBV11-2 to TRBJ2-1, with 10 nucleotides matching TRBD2. The V segment lost 1 base and the J segment 10 bases; nucleotides outside the gene matches: 7. The CDR3 consists of 15 residues. Germline CDR1 and CDR2: SGHAT and FQNNGV. The DNA for the CDR3 is TGTGCCAGCAGCTTAGGAGCGGGAGGGCCTAGGGAGCAGTTCTTC. Protein product: CASSLGAGGPREQFF.

The chain links TRBV19 to TRBJ1-5, with TRBD1 identical over 8 bases. Trimming at V came to 4 bases and at J to 4 bases, leaving 9 bases not matched to a gene. Per the germline V gene, CDR1 is LNHDA and CDR2 is SQIVND (reference sequence). This CDR3 spans 16 amino acids. The CDR3 nucleotides read TGTGCCAGTAGTAGGTATCCGGGACAGGTAAATCAGCCCCAGCATTTT. As protein: CASSRYPGQVNQPQHF.

The rearrangement links TRBV29-1 to TRBJ1-5; possibly TRBD1 for D (5 bases). The CDR3 runs 13 residues. Germline CDR1 reads SQVTM; CDR2 reads ANQGSEA. Trimming took 4 bases from V and 4 from J, leaving 11 bases between them. CDR3 loop: CSVAGGINQPQHF. CDR3 nucleotides: TGCAGCGTTGCCGGGGGGATTAATCAGCCCCAGCATTTT.

The CDR3 region is CASSQEEHLAAFF. CDR3 coding DNA: TGTGCCAGCAGCCAAGAAGAGCATTTAGCAGCTTTCTTT. This rearrangement joins TRBV14 to TRBJ1-1; D not certain. The CDR3 length is 13 residues. Trimming cost V 0 bases and J 10 bases, with 12 bases left between them. Germline-derived CDR1 and CDR2 are SGHDN and FVKESK.

The rearrangement joins TRBV7-3 to TRBJ2-1; D unresolved. This CDR3 is 14 amino acids long. Deletions cut 2 bases from V and 8 bases from J, with 13 bases between. Germline CDR1 and CDR2: SGHTA and FQGTGA. The CDR3 sequence: CASSLVRGRDEQFF. The CDR3 nucleotides are TGTGCCAGCAGCTTAGTCCGAGGCCGGGATGAGCAGTTCTTC.

The sample holds a few counts of this clone. The rearrangement uses TRBV5-1 and TRBJ2-1, with TRBD2 identical over 8 bases. Germline V gives CDR1 SGHRS, CDR2 YFSETQ. With 1 base clipped from V and 2 bases from J, the junction kept 11 bases outside the gene matches. CDR3 length: 18 amino acids. CDR3 bases: TGCGCCAGCAGCTTGTCCCCTCCGAGCGGGAGTACCTACAATGAGCAGTTCTTC. The encoded protein is CASSLSPPSGSTYNEQFF.

The J gene is TRBJ2-7, the V gene TRBV6-5; TRBD2 aligns across 7 bases. In germline, CDR1 is MNHEY, CDR2 SVGAGI. The CDR3 covers 14 residues. Trimming cost V 5 bases and J 2 bases; bases outside gene matches: 6. Written as DNA, the CDR3 is TGTGCCAGCAGTCCTCTAGCGGACCCCTACGAGCAGTACTTC. Protein: CASSPLADPYEQYF.

The chain has TRBV9 and TRBJ1-1; D gene unclear. Trimming shortened V by 0 bases and J by 4 bases, and 13 bases separated the two germline ends. The CDR3 is 15 amino acids. Looked up from germline, CDR1 is SGDLS and CDR2 is YYNGEE. In DNA, the CDR3 is TGTGCCAGCAGCGTAGAGGCCCTCGGGGTCACTGAAGCTTTCTTT. Its protein is CASSVEALGVTEAFF.

This rearrangement joins TRBV29-1 to TRBJ1-3; a possible D gene is TRBD1 (5 bases). CDR1 is SQVTM, CDR2 ANQGSEA, per germline. There are 13 residues in the CDR3. Trimming stripped 3 bases from V and 4 bases from J, with 10 bases between. The CDR3 DNA is TGCAGCGTTGAGGAGGGGCAAGGAAACACCATATATTTT. It encodes CSVEEGQGNTIYF.

A few counts support this clone. CDR3 amino acids: CASSPLGHGEDTQYF. DNA of the CDR3: TGTGCCAGCTCACCACTCGGACATGGGGAAGATACGCAGTATTTT. The V call is TRBV18, the J call TRBJ2-3, with a tentative D call TRBD1 (5 bases). Germline V gene lookup returns CDR1 KGHSH and CDR2 LQKENI. V lost 1 base and J lost 5, with 13 bases in between. The CDR3 covers 15 residues.

A remark on this clone: A single base separates this from a much larger clone, so it may be a read error. The chain combines TRBV29-1 with TRBJ2-7, with D possibly being TRBD1 (6 bases). V was cut by 7 bases and J by 1 base, with 14 bases left in between. The CDR3 has 13 residues. In germline, CDR1 is SQVTM, CDR2 ANQGSEA. CDR3 sequence: CSAAGTRSYEQYF. The CDR3 bases are TGCAGCGCCGCAGGGACAAGATCCTACGAGCAGTACTTC.

This chain uses TRBV19 with TRBJ1-3; 9 positions agree with TRBD1. The CDR3 has 15 amino acids. V was pared by 4 bases and J by 2 bases, with 3 bases of the junction left unmatched. The germline CDR1 and CDR2 sequences are LNHDA and SQIVND (reference sequence). DNA of the CDR3: TGTGCCAGTAGTAGGGACAGGGAGGCTGGAAACACCATATATTTT. Protein sequence: CASSRDREAGNTIYF.

V is TRBV11-3 and J is TRBJ2-7; 8 bases are a match to TRBD1. The germline gives CDR1 SGHNT, CDR2 YENEEA. V lost 8 bases, J lost 6 bases, and 9 bases stayed unmatched. The CDR3 has 13 residues. CDR3 sequence: CASSGGGASEQYF. CDR3 nucleotides: TGTGCCAGCTCAGGGGGCGGTGCGAGCGAGCAGTACTTC.

This clone was seen more than once but under ten times. The chain couples TRBV6-5 to TRBJ2-7; D gene uncertain. The CDR3 covers 13 residues. Trimming removed 5 bases at V and 0 bases at J, with 8 bases between. Germline V gene sequence: CDR1 MNHEY, CDR2 SVGAGI. The CDR3, as DNA: TGTGCCAGCAGTGCGCCCCACTCCTACGAGCAGTACTTC. This encodes CASSAPHSYEQYF.

The chain is built from TRBV4-2 and TRBJ2-7, with D unclear. Per the germline V gene, CDR1 is LGHNA and CDR2 is YNFKEQ. With 0 bases removed from V and 2 bases from J, the gap between germline ends came to 8 bases. This CDR3 has 14 amino acids. DNA for the CDR3: TGTGCCAGCAGCCAAGAAACTCGCACCTACGAGCAGTACTTC. It is translated as CASSQETRTYEQYF.

The chain carries TRBV7-9 and TRBJ2-5; possibly TRBD1 for D (6 bases). Trimming pared 2 bases from V and 5 bases from J, leaving 24 bases between. Germline V gene lookup returns CDR1 SEHNR and CDR2 FQNEAQ (reference sequence). The CDR3 runs to 18 residues. The CDR3 DNA sequence: TGTGCCAGCAGCTTAAGACCGACAGGTCAAGGGAGAGGGGAGACCCAGTACTTC. Its protein product is CASSLRPTGQGRGETQYF.

The rearrangement joins TRBV9 to TRBJ2-6; TRBD2 might be the D (5 bases). Trimming took 0 bases from V and 1 from J, leaving 8 bases between them. This CDR3 spans 16 amino acids. CDR1 and CDR2 (germline): SGDLS, YYNGEE. CDR3: CASSVGGRSGANVLTF. CDR3 in DNA: TGTGCCAGCAGCGTAGGAGGGAGATCTGGGGCCAACGTCCTGACTTTC.